A single sample gave rise to the 17 T cell receptor beta chains below, sequenced in a study of blood T cells in healthy people across ages. Sample-barcoded 5' priming and a J-beta primer mix drove a second PCR of 7 to 11 cycles. Using its own MiXCR run on the 5' RACE reads, TCRdb lists one record per CDR3 protein. This table has around 1,100,000 distinct CDR3 sequences, under 40% appearing once. Sequencing was carried out using blood. The receptors shown here come from a man aged 18 to 35 in good health.

The genes are TRBV28 and TRBJ1-5; 8 bases are shared with TRBD1. Germline assignment: CDR1 MDHEN and CDR2 SYDVKM. The CDR3 has 15 residues. Losses at the gene ends were 10 bases for V and 1 base for J; bases not matched to a gene: 9. CDR3 sequence: CAITRQGLSNQPQHF. CDR3 DNA: TGTGCCATTACAAGACAGGGGTTAAGCAATCAGCCCCAGCATTTT.

On this clonotype itself: This may be a read error, as it is one base from a much larger clone. J is TRBJ2-7 and V is TRBV4-3; D is uncertain. Matching the DNA end better, TRBJ2-5 makes the J call doubtful. Germline loops: CDR1 LGHNA, CDR2 YSLEER. There are 16 residues in the CDR3. The CDR3 loop reads CASSQDPLDGKETQYF. The CDR3 DNA follows: TGCGCCAGCAGCCAAGATCCCCTGGACGGCAAAGAGACCCAGTACTTC.

Only a few counts were recorded for this clonotype. This chain connects TRBV5-1 to TRBJ1-2, with 7 nucleotides matching TRBD1. With V trimmed by 1 base and J by 8 bases, 8 bases remained unmatched. Germline CDR1 reads SGHRS; CDR2 reads YFSETQ. The CDR3 contains 14 residues. This CDR3 is CASSLNDRVGGYTF. CDR3 bases: TGCGCCAGCAGCTTGAACGACAGGGTTGGCGGCTACACCTTC.

The V call is TRBV30, the J call TRBJ1-4; 7 nucleotides match TRBD1. The CDR3 is made up of 13 amino acids. Germline V gene data show CDR1 as GTSNPN and CDR2 as SVGIG (reference sequence). The V and J ends lost 1 base and 8 bases, in that order; junction bases with no gene match: 4. The CDR3 region has the DNA TGTGCCTGGAGTGCAGGGGGGAGGGAAAAACTGTTTTTT. Its translation is CAWSAGGREKLFF.

The chain links TRBV12-5 to TRBJ2-2; 10 bases match TRBD1. V was pared by 3 bases and J by 5 bases, with 9 bases of the junction left unmatched. Germline CDR1 and CDR2: LGHNT and FRNRAP. The CDR3 length is 17 residues. CDR3 nucleotides: TGTGCTAGTGGTTTCCCCGGGACAGGGGCACCTACCGGGGAGCTGTTTTTT. This codes for CASGFPGTGAPTGELFF.

The chain links TRBV10-3 to TRBJ1-2; TRBD1 agrees at 7 bases. With 6 bases clipped from V and 2 bases from J, the junction kept 6 bases outside the gene matches. Germline CDR1 reads ENHRY; CDR2 reads SYGVKD. CDR3 length: 14 amino acids. As DNA, the CDR3 is TGTGCCATCAGGGGGGACAGTGGAAACTATGGCTACACCTTC. It codes for CAIRGDSGNYGYTF.

This chain links TRBV30 with TRBJ2-1; D gene ambiguous. Trimming took off 0 bases at V and 10 bases at J, with 7 bases between the two ends. CDR1 and CDR2 from the germline V gene are GTSNPN and SVGIG (reference sequence). The CDR3 length is 11 residues. As DNA, the CDR3 is TGTGCCTGGAGTGTTGGCAGGGAGCAGTTCTTC. This encodes CAWSVGREQFF. Together with reference TRBV30 and TRBJ2-1, the CDR3 gives the full variable domain: SQTIHQWPATLVQPVGSPLSLECTVEGTSNPNLYWYRQAAGRGLQLLFYSVGIGQISSEVPQNLSASRPQDRQFILSSKKLLLSDSGFYLCAWSVGREQFFGPGTRLTVL.

This clonotype appeared a few times. The CDR3 sequence: CASSQTPYAGGSTDTQYF. CDR3 nucleotide sequence: TGTGCCAGCAGCCAGACCCCCTATGCGGGGGGGAGCACAGATACGCAGTATTTT. This rearrangement joins TRBV4-2 to TRBJ2-3, with TRBD2 identical over 9 bases. CDR3 size: 18 residues. Losses at the gene ends were 3 bases for V and 0 bases for J; bases not matched to a gene: 10. CDR1 LGHNA and CDR2 YNFKEQ come from the germline V gene.

This clonotype came up a few times. The chain couples TRBV28 to TRBJ2-7; TRBD1 agrees at 8 bases. This CDR3 is built from 12 residues. V was clipped by 9 bases and J by 5 bases; unmatched bases: 6. Germline loops: CDR1 MDHEN, CDR2 SYDVKM. The CDR3 region has the DNA TGTGCCAGTACGGACAGGGTCAACGAGCAGTACTTC. This encodes CASTDRVNEQYF.

The V call is TRBV2, the J call TRBJ1-6; no clear D gene. V was cut by 7 bases and J by 6 bases, with 13 bases left in between. In germline, CDR1 is SNHLY, CDR2 FYNNEI. The CDR3 runs to 14 residues. The CDR3: CASTQKWVNSPLHF. CDR3 DNA sequence: TGTGCCAGCACCCAGAAGTGGGTTAATTCACCCCTCCACTTT.

There are a few counts of this clonotype. The chain has TRBV11-2 and TRBJ2-1; the match to TRBD1 covers 7 bases. The CDR3 consists of 16 residues. Trimming cost V 5 bases and J 8 bases; bases outside gene matches: 15. CDR1 SGHAT and CDR2 FQNNGV come from the germline V gene. CDR3 nucleotide sequence: TGTGCCAGCAGCCAGGGGAATAGGGGGCAATTGGATGAGCAGTTCTTC. Protein: CASSQGNRGQLDEQFF. The variable domain in full, completed from reference TRBV11-2 and TRBJ2-1, reads EAGVAQSPRYKIIEKRQSVAFWCNPISGHATLYWYQQILGQGPKLLIQFQNNGVVDDSQLPKDRFSAERLKGVDSTLKIQPAKLEDSAVYLCASSQGNRGQLDEQFFGPGTRLTVL.

This clonotype was counted a few times. The rearrangement links TRBV27 to TRBJ1-2; D remains ambiguous. Looked up from germline, CDR1 is MNHEY and CDR2 is SMNVEV (reference sequence). CDR3 length: 14 amino acids. Trimming removed 2 bases from V and 4 bases from J, with 11 bases in between. In nucleotides, the CDR3 is TGTGCCAGCAGTTTACGGGGAAACGGCTATGGCTACACCTTC. This translates into CASSLRGNGYGYTF.

This chain joins TRBV20-1 and TRBJ1-5; 8 bases align to TRBD1. CDR3 size: 13 residues. CDR1 is DFQATT, CDR2 SNEGSKA, per germline (reference sequence). After removal of 6 bases from V and 6 bases from J, the junction contained 7 bases not matched to a gene. CDR3 coding DNA: TGCAGTGCCACGACAGGGGAGGGTCAGCCCCAGCATTTT. It is translated as CSATTGEGQPQHF.

To note about this clonotype: Relative to the germline gene, one junction end is altered; a read error may explain this. The genes are TRBV12-3 or TRBV12-4 and TRBJ2-5, with no clear D. This CDR3 is built from 12 residues. The DNA of the CDR3 is TGTGCCAGCAGTTTAACGAAAGAGATCCAGTACTTC. Encoded protein: CASSLTKEIQYF.

The chain joins TRBV7-9 to TRBJ1-4; D is possibly TRBD1 (5 bases). The germline V and J ends were trimmed by 5 bases and 3 bases, with 10 bases remaining between them. Germline V lookup: CDR1 SEHNR, CDR2 FQNEAQ (reference sequence). The CDR3 length is 14 residues. CDR3 sequence reads: CASSLEGANEKLFF. The CDR3 coding sequence is TGTGCCAGCAGCCTGGAAGGGGCTAATGAAAAACTGTTTTTT.

The chain uses TRBV7-6 and TRBJ2-7; D is perhaps TRBD2 (5 bases). Trimming left V 1 base short and J 7 bases short, with 17 bases between. There are 15 residues in the CDR3. Germline V gives CDR1 SGHVS, CDR2 FNYEAQ. In DNA, the CDR3 is TGTGCCAGCAGCTTAGATAGAGGGAACACGCGTGAGCAGTACTTC. Translation: CASSLDRGNTREQYF.

This clonotype occurred a few times. The V call is TRBV11-2, the J call TRBJ1-2; 8 bases fit TRBD1. CDR3 length: 14 amino acids. Germline loops: CDR1 SGHAT, CDR2 FQNNGV. With V trimmed by 5 bases and J by 7 bases, 9 bases remained unmatched. CDR3 region: CASSTDRGVGGYTF. The DNA for the CDR3 is TGTGCCAGCAGCACCGACAGGGGAGTGGGTGGCTACACCTTC. Supplemented by reference TRBV11-2 and TRBJ1-2, the full variable domain reads EAGVAQSPRYKIIEKRQSVAFWCNPISGHATLYWYQQILGQGPKLLIQFQNNGVVDDSQLPKDRFSAERLKGVDSTLKIQPAKLEDSAVYLCASSTDRGVGGYTFGSGTRLTVV.